Below are 12 T cell receptor beta chains sequenced from a single sample in a study of Graves' ophthalmopathy and Graves' hyperthyroidism. Amplification of TCR beta CDR3 regions used RNA transcripts. Investigators did first-round RT-PCR with HTBI primers, then second-round multiplex PCR. TCRdb analysed the multiplex PCR reads with MiXCR anew, one entry per CDR3 protein. The repertoire holds hundreds of thousands of distinct CDR3 sequences, with 22% as singletons. The sequenced material came from peripheral blood. Receptors originate from a woman aged 18-35 years with stable Graves' hyperthyroidism. Some clones in this sample may be carry-over from other donors' samples.

This clonotype has a count of ten or more. The chain joins TRBV28 to TRBJ1-2, with 11 bases lining up with TRBD1. The length of the CDR3 is 13 residues. CDR1 is MDHEN and CDR2 is SYDVKM in the germline V gene. Losses at the gene ends were 9 bases for V and 2 bases for J; bases not matched to a gene: 2. CDR3 region: CASGQGANYGYTF. CDR3 in DNA: TGTGCCAGTGGACAGGGGGCAAACTATGGCTACACCTTC.

This clonotype was counted only a few times. V gene TRBV30 combines with J gene TRBJ1-4; TRBD1 agrees at 8 bases. The J segment lost 10 bases and the V segment lost 3 bases, leaving 13 bases of the junction unmatched. This CDR3 has 15 amino acids. Germline CDR1 GTSNPN, CDR2 SVGIG (reference sequence). CDR3 residues: CAWRASDREIRKLFF. The CDR3 DNA reads as TGTGCCTGGAGAGCCTCGGACAGGGAAATTAGAAAACTGTTTTTT.

V usage is TRBV12-3 or TRBV12-4 and J usage is TRBJ1-5; maybe TRBD1 (6 bases). V lost 3 bases, J lost 2 bases, and 17 bases lay in between. The CDR3 is made up of 17 amino acids. CDR3 sequence: CASSFFAGGSGNQPQHF. The CDR3 DNA sequence: TGTGCCAGCAGTTTCTTCGCCGGGGGCTCGGGCAATCAGCCCCAGCATTTT.

This clonotype has more than one count but fewer than ten. The chain couples TRBV12-3 or TRBV12-4 to TRBJ2-7; 7 bases are shared with TRBD2. This CDR3 region has 17 residues. With 7 bases clipped from V and 0 bases from J, the junction kept 15 bases outside the gene matches. Here the CDR3 reads CASNSNLRGRSSYEQYF. DNA of the CDR3: TGTGCCAGCAATTCGAACCTGCGGGGGAGAAGCTCCTACGAGCAGTACTTC.

In its sample, this clonotype was seen many times. This chain links TRBV27 with TRBJ2-2, with D maybe TRBD2 (6 bases). CDR3 size: 15 residues. Germline V gives CDR1 MNHEY, CDR2 SMNVEV (reference sequence). V lost 5 bases, J lost 6 bases, and 16 bases lay in between. CDR3 nucleotide sequence: TGTGCCAGCAGTCCAGACTGGCAGCGGGCCGGGGAGCTGTTTTTT. Encoded protein: CASSPDWQRAGELFF.

This clonotype was counted at least ten times. The chain has TRBV6-5 and TRBJ2-7; D tentatively reads TRBD1 or TRBD2 (5 bases each). CDR3 length: 14 residues. V lost 7 bases to trimming and J lost 0 bases, with 13 bases between them. Germline CDR1 reads MNHEY; CDR2 reads SVGAGI. Here the CDR3 DNA reads TGTGCCAGCAACGAGGGACCCAGCTCCTACGAGCAGTACTTC. The encoded protein is CASNEGPSSYEQYF.

This clonotype showed up many times. A much more abundant neighbour one base away suggests this may be a read error. V is TRBV2 and J is TRBJ2-7, with D maybe TRBD1 (6 bases). The CDR3 spans 15 residues. The germline V and J ends were trimmed by 7 bases and 2 bases, with 18 bases remaining between them. Germline lookup yields CDR1 SNHLY and CDR2 FYNNEI. In nucleotides, the CDR3 is TGTGCCAGCACTTTGTCAGGGGCCGTCCCCTACGAGCAGTACTTC. It yields the protein CASTLSGAVPYEQYF.

This clonotype was seen at least ten times. The chain recombines TRBV6-5 with TRBJ1-2; D is perhaps TRBD1 (5 bases). This CDR3 comprises 13 residues. The germline V and J ends were trimmed by 8 bases and 6 bases, with 16 bases remaining between them. Germline loops: CDR1 MNHEY, CDR2 SVGAGI. The CDR3 protein is CASSRETANGYTF. The DNA of the CDR3 is TGTGCCAGCTCCAGAGAGACAGCAAATGGCTACACCTTC.

In this sample, this clonotype turned up many times. The chain uses TRBV5-1 and TRBJ2-7, with 7 bases that match TRBD2. Germline CDR1 SGHRS, CDR2 YFSETQ. V trimming: 7 bases; J trimming: 2 bases; junction bases outside the gene matches: 18. There are 17 residues in the CDR3. The CDR3 is CASGRGESFPLPYEQYF. In DNA, the CDR3 is TGCGCCAGCGGACGGGGGGAGAGCTTTCCACTTCCCTACGAGCAGTACTTC.

In its sample, this clonotype was seen many times. The gene calls are TRBV7-8 and TRBJ2-5; D perhaps matches TRBD2 (5 bases). Trimming removed 1 base at V and 5 bases at J, with 20 bases between. Germline CDR1 is SGHVS and CDR2 is FQNEAQ. This CDR3 is 17 amino acids long. This chain's CDR3 is CASSLGFGLALAETQYF. CDR3 in DNA: TGTGCCAGCAGCTTAGGCTTCGGCCTAGCCCTTGCGGAGACCCAGTACTTC.

Many counts were recorded for this clonotype. V and J are TRBV12-3 or TRBV12-4 and TRBJ1-2, with 8 bases fitting TRBD1. V shed 4 bases and J 7 bases; nucleotides not matched to a gene: 11. CDR3 length: 15 amino acids. The chain's CDR3 is CASSSSGQGARGYTF. CDR3 DNA: TGTGCCAGCAGTTCCAGCGGGCAGGGGGCGCGTGGCTACACCTTC.

Details on this clonotype: A much bigger clone sits one base away, suggesting this may be a read error. V gene TRBV29-1 combines with J gene TRBJ1-1; no reliable D call. The CDR3 loop spans 12 amino acids. Looked up from germline, CDR1 is SQVTM and CDR2 is ANQGSEA. This CDR3 is CSVGGGWTEACF. The CDR3 nucleotides read TGCAGCGTTGGAGGAGGATGGACTGAAGCTTGCTTT.